The 7 T cell receptor beta chains listed next were all sequenced from one sample in a study of shared clonotypes between healthy human individuals. CD8 cells regarded as naive lacked CD45RO, were positively chosen for CCR7, and omitted terminally differentiated effector memory CD45RA+ cells. Clones were sequenced by immunoSEQ multiplex PCR, and TCRdb holds only the in-frame ones, with some missing. The sample contains hundreds of thousands of clones, approximately 96% of which appear only once. Sequenced input: naive CD8+ T cells sorted from blood. Every receptor here comes from a woman aged 25 to 39 in good health.

This chain connects TRBV19 to TRBJ2-1; D is ambiguous. Trimming left V 1 base short and J 4 bases short, with 11 bases between. Looked up from germline, CDR1 is LNHDA and CDR2 is SQIVND (reference sequence). The CDR3 runs 15 residues. CDR3: CASSIGWQPYNEQFF. CDR3 bases: TGTGCCAGTAGTATAGGTTGGCAGCCATACAATGAGCAGTTCTTC.

The rearrangement links TRBV7-8 to TRBJ2-2; weak D call: TRBD1 (7 bases). The CDR3 sequence is 15 residues long. Germline CDR1 reads SGHVS; CDR2 reads FQNEAQ. The ends were cut back, 6 bases at V and 0 bases at J, with 11 bases in the middle. The CDR3 coding sequence is TGTGCCAGCAGGGAGGGGGCCTCGAACACCGGGGAGCTGTTTTTT. This codes for CASREGASNTGELFF.

The chain recombines TRBV19 with TRBJ2-1, with D unresolved. This CDR3 has 13 residues. Between the trimmed V and J ends, which lost 8 bases and 5 bases, there was a span of 13 bases. The germline V gene encodes CDR1 LNHDA and CDR2 SQIVND (reference sequence). The DNA of the CDR3 is TGTGCCAGTTATGATTGGGGTAACAATGAGCAGTTCTTC. Its protein is CASYDWGNNEQFF.

The chain is built from TRBV2 and TRBJ1-2; the match to TRBD1 covers 9 bases. Germline CDR1 SNHLY, CDR2 FYNNEI. The length of the CDR3 is 20 residues. V trimming: 6 bases; J trimming: 4 bases; junction bases outside the gene matches: 24. CDR3 residues: CASSVVITTTGQGYPYGYTF. The CDR3 DNA sequence: TGTGCCAGCAGCGTCGTAATAACGACCACGGGACAGGGCTATCCCTATGGCTACACCTTC.

The V and J genes are TRBV2 and TRBJ1-2; TRBD1 might be the D (6 bases). CDR1 and CDR2 (germline): SNHLY, FYNNEI. Trimming shortened V by 5 bases and J by 8 bases, and 15 bases separated the two germline ends. CDR3 length: 13 amino acids. DNA for the CDR3: TGTGCCAGCAGTAACACAGGGCCCCTCGGCTACACCTTC. This sequence encodes CASSNTGPLGYTF.

The chain is built from TRBV28 and TRBJ2-1; TRBD2 aligns across 7 bases. This CDR3 comprises 18 residues. V lost 1 base to trimming and J lost 0 bases; unmatched junction nucleotides: 9. The germline V gene encodes CDR1 MDHEN and CDR2 SYDVKM. The CDR3 coding sequence is TGTGCCAGCAGTTTATCCCCTAGCGGAATGAGCTCCTACAATGAGCAGTTCTTC. Residues: CASSLSPSGMSSYNEQFF.

The chain is built from TRBV15 and TRBJ2-1; D gene ambiguous. Trimming took 5 bases from V and 10 from J, leaving 9 bases between them. Germline values: CDR1 LNHNV, CDR2 YYDKDF (reference sequence). The length of the CDR3 is 11 residues. In nucleotides, the CDR3 is TGTGCCACCAGCCCTGCGCGGGAGCAGTTCTTC. This encodes CATSPAREQFF.